The subject of this entry is one T cell receptor (beta chain). Antigen: not known. It may be a read error: a sequence one base away is much more abundant. This CDR3 is built from 11 residues. The germline V gene has CDR1 SEHNR and CDR2 FQNEAQ (reference sequence). Amplification of TCR alpha and beta CDR3 regions from RNA used iRepertoire nested multiplex PCR. One-step reverse transcription and amplification started from around 100-400 ng of tissue mRNA or PBMC total RNA. TCRdb fed the multiplex PCR reads into MiXCR, producing one record per CDR3 protein. The profile shows over 120,000 distinct CDR3 sequences, about two fifths of them singletons. This entry comes from a study of glioma-infiltrating T cells. Study observations and caveats: Only very few CDR3 sequences appeared in both tissue and blood. Gliomas, especially low-grade, showed above-expected tissue-blood divergence; non-neoplastic patients showed below.

The genes are TRBV7-9 and TRBJ1-1; the D is unclear. The receptor was derived from a human donor with low-grade glioma or glioblastoma, undergoing nonglioma brain surgery, or in good health (not recorded which). The source material was glioma tissue, nonneoplastic brain tissue, or PBMCs (not recorded which). The CDR3 sequence: CARSYHSEAFF. In DNA form, the CDR3 reads TGTGCCCGCAGCTACCACAGTGAAGCTTTCTTT.